The 16 T cell receptor beta chains below all came from one sample that was sequenced in a study of shared clonotypes between healthy human individuals. TCRdb's copy holds only in-frame clones and misses some; the assay was immunoSEQ multiplex PCR. The table has about 1.1 million clones, 70% to 80% seen once. Material: memory CD4+ T cells from PBMCs. As for subset: CD45RA-negative fraction. The receptor source for this set is a man between 18 and 29 years old in good health. Some clones in this sample may be carry-over from other donors' samples.

This clone appeared once. CDR3 residues: CASSLAPLLAGGHQETQYF. The CDR3 region has the DNA TGTGCCAGCAGCTTAGCGCCATTACTAGCGGGAGGGCACCAAGAGACCCAGTACTTC. The V gene is TRBV7-2, the J gene TRBJ2-5; 13 bases match TRBD2. V shed 0 bases and J 0 bases; nucleotides not matched to a gene: 7. This CDR3 comprises 19 residues. The germline gives CDR1 SGHTA, CDR2 FQGNSA. The full variable domain, its missing parts supplied by reference TRBV7-2 and TRBJ2-5, is GAGVSQSPSNKVTEKGKDVELRCDPISGHTALYWYRQSLGQGLEFLIYFQGNSAPDKSGLPSDRFSAERTGGSVSTLTIQRTQQEDSAVYLCASSLAPLLAGGHQETQYFGPGTRLLVL.

The sample holds a few counts of this clone. In DNA form, the CDR3 reads TGTGCCAGCAGTGATGCTACTAGCGGGAGAGGGGGGTACAATGAGCAGTTCTTC. Amino acids: CASSDATSGRGGYNEQFF. V gene TRBV25-1 combines with J gene TRBJ2-1; 11 bases line up with TRBD2. The CDR3 is 18 residues long. The germline V gene encodes CDR1 MGHDK and CDR2 SYGVNS. Trimming cost V 3 bases and J 4 bases; bases outside gene matches: 11.

The gene calls are TRBV30 and TRBJ2-5; 9 bases map to TRBD2. The CDR3 totals 15 residues. The germline CDR1 and CDR2 sequences are GTSNPN and SVGIG (reference sequence). The V segment lost 6 bases and the J segment 0 bases; nucleotides outside the gene matches: 8. CDR3 loop: CACDRSSGNQETQYF. The DNA of the CDR3 is TGTGCCTGCGACCGGTCTAGCGGGAACCAAGAGACCCAGTACTTC.

This clone was seen a few times. Distinct nucleotide sequences in the sample also encode this CDR3. This chain uses TRBV6-5 with TRBJ1-4; no firm D call. Germline V gene lookup returns CDR1 MNHEY and CDR2 SVGAGI. The V end lost 2 bases, the J end lost 0 bases, and 4 bases lay between the germline ends. This CDR3 comprises 14 residues. The CDR3 sequence: CASSYSATNEKLFF. The CDR3, as DNA: TGTGCCAGCAGTTACAGTGCAACTAATGAAAAACTGTTTTTT.

The sample holds a few counts of this clone. The V call is TRBV28, the J call TRBJ2-2; 9 positions agree with TRBD1. The germline gives CDR1 MDHEN, CDR2 SYDVKM. V shed 3 bases, J shed 4 bases, and the junction held 6 bases outside the gene matches. CDR3 size: 16 residues. For the CDR3, the DNA is TGTGCCAGCAGTTTGGGGACAGGGTGGGGCACCGGGGAGCTGTTTTTT. Encoded protein: CASSLGTGWGTGELFF.

Turning to this clone: A single base separates this from a much larger clone, so it may be a read error. Because the CDR3 is missing its conserved closing phenylalanine or tryptophan, this is likely a read error. The chain combines TRBV30 with TRBJ1-1; D is uncertain. The CDR3 runs to 13 residues. CDR1 GTSNPN and CDR2 SVGIG come from the germline V gene (reference sequence). V was trimmed by 0 bases and J by 0 bases, leaving 5 bases between them. Here the CDR3 reads CAWSVGLNTEAFL. The CDR3 DNA reads as TGTGCCTGGAGTGTAGGGTTGAACACTGAAGCTTTCCTT.

The V gene is TRBV25-1, the J gene TRBJ2-5; 10 bases are shared with TRBD2. CDR3 size: 16 residues. V was pared by 4 bases and J by 0 bases, with 5 bases of the junction left unmatched. Germline V gene data show CDR1 as MGHDK and CDR2 as SYGVNS. CDR3 nucleotides: TGTGCCAGCAGTGCAGGGACTAGCGCAGACCAAGAGACCCAGTACTTC. Encoded protein: CASSAGTSADQETQYF. Full variable domain (outside the CDR3, taken from reference TRBV25-1 and TRBJ2-5): EADIYQTPRYLVIGTGKKITLECSQTMGHDKMYWYQQDPGMELHLIHYSYGVNSTEKGDLSSESTVSRIRTEHFPLTLESARPSHTSQYLCASSAGTSADQETQYFGPGTRLLVL.

This chain joins TRBV5-8 and TRBJ2-5; 7 nucleotides agree with TRBD1. V gave up 3 bases and J gave up 2 bases; unmatched junction bases: 4. The CDR3 runs to 14 residues. CDR1 is SGHTS and CDR2 is YDEGEE in the germline V gene. The CDR3 region has the DNA TGTGCCAGCAGCTATCGGACAGGTCAAGAGACCCAGTACTTC. Its protein is CASSYRTGQETQYF.

The CDR3 sequence is CAISPQTSGSYNEQFF. The CDR3 DNA is TGTGCCATCAGCCCTCAAACTAGCGGGAGCTACAATGAGCAGTTCTTC. The chain carries TRBV10-3 and TRBJ2-1, with 11 nucleotides matching TRBD2. Germline assignment: CDR1 ENHRY and CDR2 SYGVKD. Trimming at V came to 6 bases and at J to 3 bases, leaving 7 bases not matched to a gene. The CDR3 spans 16 residues.

This clone is a singleton in its sample. V gene TRBV5-5 combines with J gene TRBJ2-7; D not certain. Looked up from germline, CDR1 is SGHKS and CDR2 is YYEKEE (reference sequence). The CDR3 loop spans 12 amino acids. V lost 1 base to trimming and J lost 1 base, with 3 bases between them. The CDR3: CASSLTSYEQYF. The CDR3 DNA reads TGTGCCAGCAGCTTGACTTCCTACGAGCAGTACTTC.

V is TRBV7-3 and J is TRBJ1-2; 8 bases align to TRBD1. Germline lookup yields CDR1 SGHTA and CDR2 FQGTGA. The CDR3 length is 13 residues. Trimming took 3 bases from V and 4 from J; bases not matched to a gene: 1. The CDR3, as DNA: TGTGCCAGCAGCTTGGACAGGGTCTATGGCTACACCTTC. It translates to CASSLDRVYGYTF.

A word on this clone: Different DNA sequences within this sample yield the same CDR3. This chain joins TRBV18 and TRBJ2-5, with TRBD2 matching 15 bases. Germline V CDR1 and CDR2: KGHSH, LQKENI. The CDR3 spans 16 residues. With 0 bases clipped from V and 5 bases from J, the junction kept 1 base outside the gene matches. The CDR3, as DNA: TGTGCCAGCTCACCACCGGGACTAGCGGGAGGTGAGACCCAGTACTTC. Encoded protein: CASSPPGLAGGETQYF. The full variable domain, rest sourced from reference TRBV18 and TRBJ2-5, is NAGVMQNPRHLVRRRGQEARLRCSPMKGHSHVYWYRQLPEEGLKFMVYLQKENIIDESGMPKERFSAEFPKEGPSILRIQQVVRGDSAAYFCASSPPGLAGGETQYFGPGTRLLVL.

This sequence joins TRBV28 and TRBJ2-3, with D tentatively TRBD1 or TRBD2 (6 bases each). The CDR3 is 16 residues long. V lost 6 bases, J lost 6 bases, and 22 bases lay in between. Germline CDR1 and CDR2: MDHEN and SYDVKM. This chain's CDR3 is CASRSSGLRGPDTQYF. In DNA, the CDR3 is TGTGCCAGCAGGTCCTCGGGACTCCGGGGGCCGGATACGCAGTATTTT.

This clone showed up just a few times. The chain has TRBV28 and TRBJ1-2; a weak D match, TRBD1 (5 bases). CDR1 is MDHEN, CDR2 SYDVKM, per germline. The CDR3 extends over 14 amino acids. Trimming cost V 7 bases and J 4 bases, with 16 bases left between them. CDR3 DNA sequence: TGTGCCAGCAACCTCGGCAGCAGGGCCTATGGCTACACCTTC. Translation: CASNLGSRAYGYTF.

V is TRBV10-1 and J is TRBJ2-4, with 7 bases lining up with TRBD1. This CDR3 has 15 amino acids. Looked up from germline, CDR1 is WNHNN and CDR2 is SYGVQD (reference sequence). V shed 7 bases, J shed 1 base, and the junction held 7 bases outside the gene matches. This CDR3 is CASTEGARAKNIQYF. CDR3 nucleotide sequence: TGCGCCAGCACCGAGGGGGCTCGGGCCAAAAACATTCAGTACTTC.

The J gene is TRBJ2-5, the V gene TRBV19; D not certain. Germline CDR1 and CDR2: LNHDA and SQIVND (reference sequence). The V end lost 3 bases, the J end lost 5 bases, and 10 bases lay between the germline ends. The CDR3 contains 13 residues. For the CDR3, the DNA is TGTGCCAGTAGTATCCCCTCGTTGGAGACCCAGTACTTC. Translated, it gives CASSIPSLETQYF.